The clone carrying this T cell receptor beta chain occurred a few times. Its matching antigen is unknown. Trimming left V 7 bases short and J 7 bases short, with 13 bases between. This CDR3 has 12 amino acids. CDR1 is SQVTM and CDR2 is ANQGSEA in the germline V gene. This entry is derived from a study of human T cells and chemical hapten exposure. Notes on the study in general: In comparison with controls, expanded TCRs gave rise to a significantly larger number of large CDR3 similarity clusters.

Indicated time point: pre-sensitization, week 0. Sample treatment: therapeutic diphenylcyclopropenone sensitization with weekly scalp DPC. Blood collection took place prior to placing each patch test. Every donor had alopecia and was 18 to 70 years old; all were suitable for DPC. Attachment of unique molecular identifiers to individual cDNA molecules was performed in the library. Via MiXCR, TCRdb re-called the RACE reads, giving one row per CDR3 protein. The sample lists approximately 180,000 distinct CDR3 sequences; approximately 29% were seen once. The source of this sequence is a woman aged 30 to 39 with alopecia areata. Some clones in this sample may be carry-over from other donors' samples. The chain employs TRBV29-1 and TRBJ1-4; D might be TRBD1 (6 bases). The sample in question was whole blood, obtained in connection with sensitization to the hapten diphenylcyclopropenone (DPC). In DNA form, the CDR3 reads TGCAGCGCGGGGGGGGCGCGTGAAAAACTGTTTTTT. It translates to CSAGGAREKLFF.